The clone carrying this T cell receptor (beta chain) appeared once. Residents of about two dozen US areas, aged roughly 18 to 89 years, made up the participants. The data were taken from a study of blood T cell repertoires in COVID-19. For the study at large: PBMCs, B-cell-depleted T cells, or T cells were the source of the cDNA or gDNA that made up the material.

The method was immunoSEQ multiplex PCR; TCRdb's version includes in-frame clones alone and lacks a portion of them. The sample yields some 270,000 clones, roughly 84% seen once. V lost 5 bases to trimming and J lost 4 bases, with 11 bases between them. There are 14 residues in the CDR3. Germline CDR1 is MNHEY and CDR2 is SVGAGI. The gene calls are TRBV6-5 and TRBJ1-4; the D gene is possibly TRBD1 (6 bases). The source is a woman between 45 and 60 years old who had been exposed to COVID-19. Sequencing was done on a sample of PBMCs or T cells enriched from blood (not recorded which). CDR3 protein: CASSNQGNNEKLFF. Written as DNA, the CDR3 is TGTGCCAGCAGTAACCAGGGGAATAATGAAAAACTGTTTTTT.